The next 29 T cell receptor beta chains were all read from a single sample in a study of early T cells in non-severe SARS-CoV-2 infection. From the 5' RACE reads, TCRdb called clonotypes with MiXCR, one entry per CDR3 protein. The repertoire holds under 85,000 distinct CDR3 sequences, with 11% to 15% as singletons. The sequenced sample consisted of whole blood. These receptors were taken from an adult who was a healthcare worker with PCR-confirmed SARS-CoV-2 infection or an uninfected control (not recorded which).

The table lists this clonotype with a few counts. This chain connects TRBV10-3 to TRBJ2-1; D possibly uses TRBD1 or TRBD2 (6 bases each). The germline V gene encodes CDR1 ENHRY and CDR2 SYGVKD. This CDR3 is 13 amino acids long. Trimming took off 7 bases at V and 7 bases at J, with 14 bases between the two ends. The CDR3 protein is CAITGGLGNEQFF. CDR3 coding DNA: TGTGCCATCACTGGGGGGCTTGGGAATGAGCAGTTCTTC.

This clonotype came up a few times. The V and J genes are TRBV5-5 and TRBJ2-3, with TRBD1 identical over 10 bases. CDR3 length: 15 amino acids. After removal of 1 base from V and 3 bases from J, the junction contained 2 bases not matched to a gene. Germline assignment: CDR1 SGHKS and CDR2 YYEKEE (reference sequence). The DNA for the CDR3 is TGTGCCAGCAGCTTGTTGGGACAGGGGACAGATACGCAGTATTTT. The encoded protein is CASSLLGQGTDTQYF.

There are a few counts of this clonotype. The chain couples TRBV10-3 to TRBJ2-1; D is ambiguous. CDR1 is ENHRY and CDR2 is SYGVKD in the germline V gene. CDR3 size: 8 residues. The CDR3 region is CLPNEQFF. The CDR3 region has the DNA TGTTTGCCGAATGAGCAGTTCTTC.

This clonotype showed up just a few times. This chain uses TRBV2 with TRBJ1-4; the D is unclear. Trimming took 6 bases from V and 6 from J, leaving 20 bases between them. The CDR3 consists of 16 residues. Germline V gene lookup returns CDR1 SNHLY and CDR2 FYNNEI. CDR3 sequence (DNA): TGTGCCAGCAGCCGACGTTCAATGGGGTTGGATGAAAAACTGTTTTTT. Its translation is CASSRRSMGLDEKLFF.

This clonotype was recorded a few times. This chain joins TRBV10-3 and TRBJ2-7; D remains unclear. Germline V lookup: CDR1 ENHRY, CDR2 SYGVKD. V was shortened by 6 bases and J by 9 bases, with 12 bases between the two germline ends. The CDR3 runs to 11 residues. The CDR3 is CAIRSYNAQYF. The CDR3 region has the DNA TGTGCCATCAGGTCGTATAACGCGCAGTACTTC.

The chain is built from TRBV3-1 and TRBJ1-2, with D hard to call. Trimming shortened V by 6 bases and J by 1 base, and 9 bases separated the two germline ends. This CDR3 is 13 amino acids long. Germline lookup yields CDR1 LGHDT and CDR2 YNNKEL (reference sequence). The DNA of the CDR3 is TGTGCCAGCAGACATACAAGTAACTATGGCTACACCTTC. Its protein product is CASRHTSNYGYTF. Supplemented by reference TRBV3-1 and TRBJ1-2, the full variable domain reads DTAVSQTPKYLVTQMGNDKSIKCEQNLGHDTMYWYKQDSKKFLKIMFSYNNKELIINETVPNRFSPKSPDKAHLNLHINSLELGDSAVYFCASRHTSNYGYTFGSGTRLTVV.

The chain is built from TRBV5-6 and TRBJ2-7; D may be TRBD2 (6 bases). There are 16 residues in the CDR3. In germline, CDR1 is SGHDT, CDR2 YYEEEE. Between the trimmed V and J ends, which lost 3 bases and 1 base, there was a span of 17 bases. The CDR3 coding sequence is TGTGCCAGCAGCTCCCCGGGTAGCGGCCTATCCTACGAGCAGTACTTC. Its protein product is CASSSPGSGLSYEQYF.

This clonotype occurred a few times. The rearrangement joins TRBV6-1 to TRBJ2-1, with D hard to call. Deletions cut 6 bases from V and 5 bases from J, with 5 bases between. Germline CDR1 reads MNHNS; CDR2 reads SASEGT. The CDR3 is 11 amino acids. This chain's CDR3 is CASRDNNEQFF. In DNA, the CDR3 is TGTGCCAGCAGAGACAACAATGAGCAGTTCTTC.

V is TRBV28 and J is TRBJ2-7; D call uncertain. Germline CDR1 reads MDHEN; CDR2 reads SYDVKM. V dropped 1 base and J dropped 1 base, with 8 bases sitting between them. The CDR3 totals 14 residues. The CDR3 region is CASSLLPSSYEQYF. In DNA, the CDR3 is TGTGCCAGCAGTTTATTACCTAGTTCCTACGAGCAGTACTTC.

CDR3 DNA: TGCAGCGTTGAAGGCGGGGACAGAGGTAGCACAGATACGCAGTATTTT. Its translation: CSVEGGDRGSTDTQYF. The rearrangement links TRBV29-1 to TRBJ2-3, with a tentative D call TRBD1 (7 bases). The CDR3 runs 16 residues. The germline CDR1 and CDR2 sequences are SQVTM and ANQGSEA. V was cut by 1 base and J by 0 bases, with 14 bases left in between.

V gene TRBV5-1 combines with J gene TRBJ2-7; possibly TRBD1 for D (7 bases). V was shortened by 0 bases and J by 6 bases, with 13 bases between the two germline ends. The germline gives CDR1 SGHRS, CDR2 YFSETQ. The CDR3 covers 14 residues. The CDR3 is CASSLGGQGGEQYF. CDR3 in DNA: TGCGCCAGCAGCTTGGGAGGTCAGGGGGGCGAGCAGTACTTC.

This clonotype was counted between two and nine times. Written as DNA, the CDR3 is TGTGCCTGGAGCGGATCCGGGACGGCCTCGCTCTATGGCTACACCTTC. Translation: CAWSGSGTASLYGYTF. V gene TRBV30 combines with J gene TRBJ1-2, with D possibly TRBD1 on 5 matching bases. This CDR3 has 16 residues. The V gene's germline CDR1 is GTSNPN and CDR2 SVGIG (reference sequence). Trimming shortened V by 3 bases and J by 4 bases, and 21 bases separated the two germline ends.

This clonotype was picked up a small number of times. This chain connects TRBV28 to TRBJ1-6; D gene ambiguous. The germline V gene encodes CDR1 MDHEN and CDR2 SYDVKM. V lost 3 bases and J 2 bases, leaving 14 bases between the germline ends. This CDR3 region has 17 residues. The CDR3 sequence: CASSFGGTAAYNSPLHF. The CDR3 DNA reads as TGTGCCAGCAGTTTCGGAGGAACTGCTGCCTATAATTCACCCCTCCACTTT.

In its sample, this clonotype was seen a few times. This rearrangement joins TRBV6-1 to TRBJ2-7, with D uncertain. The germline V gene has CDR1 MNHNS and CDR2 SASEGT. This CDR3 spans 13 amino acids. Deletions cut 7 bases from V and 4 bases from J, with 14 bases between. CDR3 coding DNA: TGTGCCAGCACCCTAGGACGGGCATACGAGCAGTACTTC. Its protein product is CASTLGRAYEQYF.

In its sample, this clonotype was seen a few times. The chain uses TRBV20-1 and TRBJ1-5; D not certain. Germline V gene lookup returns CDR1 DFQATT and CDR2 SNEGSKA (reference sequence). The CDR3 runs 13 residues. Trimming took 3 bases from V and 3 from J, leaving 9 bases between them. The CDR3 region has the DNA TGCAGTGCTAGTACCGGATACAATCAGCCCCAGCATTTT. Its protein is CSASTGYNQPQHF.

V gene TRBV12-3 or TRBV12-4 combines with J gene TRBJ1-1; the D is unclear. Trimming left V 6 bases short and J 1 base short, with 9 bases between. The CDR3 covers 13 residues. The CDR3 DNA follows: TGTGCCAGCAGCCCCAAATGGAACACTGAAGCTTTCTTT. This gives the protein CASSPKWNTEAFF.

This chain uses TRBV3-1 with TRBJ2-2, with D uncertain. Deletions cut 2 bases from V and 4 bases from J, with 8 bases between. In germline, CDR1 is LGHDT, CDR2 YNNKEL (reference sequence). The CDR3 length is 14 residues. The CDR3 sequence is CASSQKVATGELFF. The DNA of the CDR3 is TGTGCCAGCAGCCAAAAAGTGGCCACCGGGGAGCTGTTTTTT.

This clonotype was recorded a few times. The chain uses TRBV5-6 and TRBJ1-4, with unresolved D. The germline gives CDR1 SGHDT, CDR2 YYEEEE. This CDR3 is built from 13 residues. V lost 1 base, J lost 9 bases, and 10 bases lay in between. In nucleotides, the CDR3 is TGTGCCAGCAGCTTGTCTGGGAATAAAAAACTGTTTTTT. Protein product: CASSLSGNKKLFF.

The gene calls are TRBV11-3 and TRBJ1-1; a possible D gene is TRBD1 (6 bases). Germline V CDR1 and CDR2: SGHNT, YENEEA. The CDR3 has 12 amino acids. Between the trimmed V and J ends, which lost 5 bases and 6 bases, there was a span of 10 bases. The CDR3 loop reads CASSRQVSEAFF. The CDR3 coding sequence is TGTGCCAGCAGCAGACAGGTTTCTGAAGCTTTCTTT.

The chain is built from TRBV28 and TRBJ2-5; the D is unclear. This CDR3 comprises 14 residues. Germline CDR1 MDHEN, CDR2 SYDVKM. V lost 2 bases to trimming and J lost 0 bases, with 7 bases between them. CDR3 in amino acids: CASSLAQYQETQYF. In DNA form, the CDR3 reads TGTGCCAGCAGTTTAGCGCAATACCAAGAGACCCAGTACTTC.

This clonotype was found many times. The gene calls are TRBV6-6 and TRBJ1-3, with 8 bases lining up with TRBD1. Germline loops: CDR1 MNHNY, CDR2 SVGAGI (reference sequence). There are 18 residues in the CDR3. After removal of 3 bases from V and 0 bases from J, the junction contained 10 bases not matched to a gene. CDR3 DNA: TGTGCCAGCAGTTATAGACAGGGGTCTAGCCTCTCTGGAAACACCATATATTTT. This translates into CASSYRQGSSLSGNTIYF.

There are many counts of this clonotype. The chain combines TRBV29-1 with TRBJ2-1, with 7 bases that match TRBD1. Unmatched junction bases numbered 10, after V lost 2 bases and J lost 12 bases. The CDR3 length is 13 residues. From germline, CDR1 is SQVTM and CDR2 ANQGSEA. The CDR3 region is CSVETDRDFVQFF. The CDR3 nucleotides read TGCAGCGTTGAAACCGACAGGGATTTCGTGCAGTTCTTC.

The chain employs TRBV5-1 and TRBJ1-6; 8 positions agree with TRBD1. V shed 4 bases, J shed 5 bases, and the junction held 2 bases outside the gene matches. Germline CDR1 reads SGHRS; CDR2 reads YFSETQ. The CDR3 is 14 amino acids. CDR3 bases: TGCGCCAGCAGCCCGACAGGGGATAATTCACCCCTCCACTTT. It translates to CASSPTGDNSPLHF.

The chain links TRBV12-3 or TRBV12-4 to TRBJ1-1, with no clear D. The V and J ends lost 3 bases and 4 bases respectively, with 6 bases between them. The CDR3 consists of 12 residues. CDR3 in amino acids: CASSLERTEAFF. The CDR3 DNA is TGTGCCAGCAGTTTGGAGCGCACTGAAGCTTTCTTT.

This clonotype was counted between two and nine times. This chain links TRBV30 with TRBJ1-2, with D tentatively TRBD1 (6 bases). CDR3 length: 12 residues. V dropped 8 bases and J dropped 8 bases, with 18 bases sitting between them. Looked up from germline, CDR1 is GTSNPN and CDR2 is SVGIG (reference sequence). CDR3 sequence: CAQGAGAVGYTF. As DNA, the CDR3 is TGTGCCCAAGGGGCAGGGGCCGTCGGCTACACCTTC. Full variable domain (outside the CDR3, taken from reference TRBV30 and TRBJ1-2): SQTIHQWPATLVQPVGSPLSLECTVEGTSNPNLYWYRQAAGRGLQLLFYSVGIGQISSEVPQNLSASRPQDRQFILSSKKLLLSDSGFYLCAQGAGAVGYTFGSGTRLTVV.

The chain joins TRBV5-6 to TRBJ2-5, with 7 bases lining up with TRBD1. The V gene's germline CDR1 is SGHDT and CDR2 YYEEEE. The CDR3 covers 14 residues. V lost 4 bases to trimming and J lost 2 bases; unmatched junction nucleotides: 5. Written as DNA, the CDR3 is TGTGCCAGCAGCGGCGACAGGGCTCAAGAGACCCAGTACTTC. Its translation is CASSGDRAQETQYF.

This chain joins TRBV7-3 and TRBJ2-1; 11 positions match TRBD2. This CDR3 contains 14 residues. The V gene end was trimmed by 6 bases and the J gene end by 9 bases; junction bases not matched to a gene: 7. Germline loops: CDR1 SGHTA, CDR2 FQGTGA. The CDR3 coding sequence is TGTGCCAGCAGTTCCGGGACTAGCGGAGCTGAGCAGTTCTTC. Translating gives CASSSGTSGAEQFF.

The V call is TRBV28, the J call TRBJ1-1; 7 bases match TRBD1. Germline V CDR1 and CDR2: MDHEN, SYDVKM. With 8 bases clipped from V and 1 base from J, the junction kept 10 bases outside the gene matches. The CDR3 sequence is 15 residues long. CDR3 residues: CASPRLTGENTEAFF. The CDR3 region has the DNA TGTGCCAGCCCCCGCCTTACAGGGGAGAACACTGAAGCTTTCTTT.

The chain joins TRBV15 to TRBJ2-2; D unclear. CDR1 LNHNV and CDR2 YYDKDF come from the germline V gene (reference sequence). The CDR3 contains 15 residues. V was trimmed by 0 bases and J by 1 base, leaving 6 bases between them. The CDR3 sequence: CATSRDGQNTGELFF. CDR3 nucleotides: TGTGCCACCAGCAGAGATGGTCAGAACACCGGGGAGCTGTTTTTT. Drawing the rest from reference TRBV15 and TRBJ2-2, the complete variable domain is DAMVIQNPRYQVTQFGKPVTLSCSQTLNHNVMYWYQQKSSQAPKLLFHYYDKDFNNEADTPDNFQSRRPNTSFCFLDIRSPGLGDTAMYLCATSRDGQNTGELFFGEGSRLTVL.